The text below deals with one T cell receptor (beta chain). What it recognizes is unknown. In germline, CDR1 is SGHRS, CDR2 YFSETQ. After removal of 6 bases from V and 6 bases from J, the junction contained 9 bases not matched to a gene. The CDR3 totals 14 residues. With 60 Vbeta and 13 Jbeta primers, the PCR was carried out. Sequencing used immunoSEQ multiplex PCR; TCRdb keeps in-frame clones, though not all of them. The table has about 130,000 clones, 70% to 85% seen once; the top ten hold 2.5% to 3%. This entry comes from a study of cytomegalovirus exposure and HLA in healthy donors. The overall study: Unique TCRs from HLA-typed donors, roughly 89 million of them, were held in an early data release. Findings and limits, study-wide: Donors belonging to an Asian-associated ancestry cluster reportedly showed fewer N-insertions in productive TCRs than the roughly 700-donor mean, according to what a later analysis found. Sequencing likely generated an artifact that appeared as a cluster of highly shared sequence variants. Being productive about 87% or about 30% of the time was typical of most TCR beta V segments in an earlier analysis.

The genes are TRBV5-1 and TRBJ1-5; 7 bases are a match to TRBD1. The sequence came from a woman younger than 30 in good health and CMV-seropositive. Specimen: PBMCs. The CDR3 here is CASNPRGQVQPQHF. The CDR3 bases are TGCGCCAGCAACCCGAGGGGGCAGGTTCAGCCCCAGCATTTT.